The 32 T cell receptor beta chains below were found in one sample sequenced in a study of regulatory T cells in long-lasting Graves disease. Construction of TCR beta libraries relied on iRepertoire HTBI primers and on Arm-PCR targeting CDR3 regions. TCRdb analysed the multiplex PCR reads with MiXCR anew, one entry per CDR3 protein. This table has about 330,000 distinct CDR3 sequences, about 17% appearing once. The time point was: newly diagnosed GD, antithyroid drugs for less than 3 months. With RNA extracted from PBMCs as input, the TCR library was made. These same data were also listed under a study on T cells in Graves' hyperthyroidism and ophthalmopathy.

The specimen comprised peripheral blood mononuclear cells (PBMCs), sampled at new diagnosis, from a patient treated with antithyroid drugs. The origin of the receptors is a young woman with Graves disease.

Many counts were recorded for this clonotype. In nucleotides, the CDR3 is TGCGCCAGCAGCTTGGAGTTCCGGGGGGGCCAAGGCGAGCAGTACTTC. It encodes CASSLEFRGGQGEQYF. The rearrangement uses TRBV5-1 and TRBJ2-7; 8 bases match TRBD2. The CDR3 has 16 amino acids. Germline trimming cut 0 bases from V and 6 bases from J; bases unmatched to any gene: 11. Germline assignment: CDR1 SGHRS and CDR2 YFSETQ.

The chain carries TRBV7-9 and TRBJ2-4; 9 positions agree with TRBD2. The germline V gene encodes CDR1 SEHNR and CDR2 FQNEAQ (reference sequence). The CDR3 is 16 residues long. The V and J ends lost 8 bases and 0 bases, in that order; junction bases with no gene match: 8. As DNA, the CDR3 is TGTGCCAGCTCCCCAGGACTAGCGTTAGCCAAAAACATTCAGTACTTC. It translates to CASSPGLALAKNIQYF.

This clonotype was detected many times. The chain is built from TRBV7-3 and TRBJ2-3; D gene uncertain. The germline CDR1 and CDR2 sequences are SGHTA and FQGTGA. V lost 2 bases, J lost 2 bases, and 8 bases lay in between. The CDR3 runs to 14 residues. The DNA for the CDR3 is TGTGCCAGCAGCTTACTCAGCTCCACAGATACGCAGTATTTT. It specifies CASSLLSSTDTQYF. Drawing the rest from reference TRBV7-3 and TRBJ2-3, the complete variable domain is GAGVSQTPSNKVTEKGKYVELRCDPISGHTALYWYRQSLGQGPEFLIYFQGTGAADDSGLPNDRFFAVRPEGSVSTLKIQRTERGDSAVYLCASSLLSSTDTQYFGPGTRLTVL.

This clonotype was seen many times. V is TRBV3-1 and J is TRBJ1-5; D call uncertain. Trimming took 0 bases from V and 5 from J, leaving 8 bases between them. Germline assignment: CDR1 LGHDT and CDR2 YNNKEL (reference sequence). The CDR3 loop spans 14 amino acids. Written as DNA, the CDR3 is TGTGCCAGCAGCCAAGAAGTGGCGGATCAGCCCCAGCATTTT. Translating it yields CASSQEVADQPQHF.

The chain carries TRBV5-4 and TRBJ2-2; TRBD2 agrees at 11 bases. This CDR3 is built from 17 residues. Trimming cost V 4 bases and J 3 bases; bases outside gene matches: 8. Germline V gives CDR1 SGHNT, CDR2 YYREEE (reference sequence). DNA of the CDR3: TGTGCCAGCAGCCGGAACGGACTAGCGGGCGACACCGGGGAGCTGTTTTTT. Amino acid sequence: CASSRNGLAGDTGELFF.

At least ten counts were recorded for this clonotype. This chain uses TRBV3-1 with TRBJ2-3, with D tentatively TRBD1 or TRBD2 (5 bases each). The V and J ends lost 5 bases and 0 bases respectively, with 15 bases between them. Germline loops: CDR1 LGHDT, CDR2 YNNKEL (reference sequence). The CDR3 runs 16 residues. The CDR3 loop is CASSDGGRGSTDTQYF. The CDR3 DNA follows: TGTGCCAGCAGCGATGGGGGTCGGGGTAGCACAGATACGCAGTATTTT.

Only a few counts were recorded for this clonotype. The rearrangement links TRBV5-1 to TRBJ2-7, with TRBD2 matching 7 bases. Germline loops: CDR1 SGHRS, CDR2 YFSETQ. V lost 4 bases and J lost 0; bases outside the gene matches: 10. The CDR3 runs 16 residues. The CDR3 DNA sequence: TGCGCCAGCAGCCCCCAGACTAGCCGAGCCTCCTACGAGCAGTACTTC. This codes for CASSPQTSRASYEQYF.

This clonotype has a handful of counts. The chain uses TRBV6-1 and TRBJ2-6, with D possibly called TRBD1 or TRBD2 (5 bases each). V dropped 2 bases and J dropped 2 bases, with 16 bases sitting between them. Germline V gene data show CDR1 as MNHNS and CDR2 as SASEGT. The CDR3 runs to 18 residues. CDR3 DNA sequence: TGTGCCAGCAGTGAAATAAGGGGCCGAGGGGCTGGGGCCAACGTCCTGACTTTC. Protein product: CASSEIRGRGAGANVLTF.

The genes are TRBV12-3 or TRBV12-4 and TRBJ1-6; D ambiguous. CDR3 length: 12 residues. The V gene lost 8 bases and the J gene lost 2 bases, with 4 bases spanning the gap. Written as DNA, the CDR3 is TGTGCCAGCTCGACCTATAATTCACCCCTCCACTTT. Its protein is CASSTYNSPLHF.

This chain connects TRBV29-1 to TRBJ2-5; D unresolved. The J call may be faulty, since TRBJ2-7 better matches the DNA end. Germline CDR1 SQVTM, CDR2 ANQGSEA. The CDR3 loop spans 9 amino acids. In nucleotides, the CDR3 is TGCAGCGTACGCTACGAGCAGTACTTC. This gives the protein CSVRYEQYF.

The chain has TRBV19 and TRBJ1-1, with 10 nucleotides matching TRBD1. The junction had 1 base not matched to a gene; V was cut back by 1 base and J by 2 bases. This CDR3 has 15 residues. Germline CDR1 and CDR2: LNHDA and SQIVND (reference sequence). This CDR3 is CASSIGDRGNTEAFF. The CDR3 DNA follows: TGTGCCAGTAGTATAGGGGACAGGGGAAACACTGAAGCTTTCTTT.

The rearrangement links TRBV4-1 to TRBJ2-5, with 7 bases fitting TRBD2. The CDR3 has 16 residues. CDR1 MGHRA and CDR2 YSYEKL come from the germline V gene. V lost 0 bases and J lost 7; bases outside the gene matches: 11. In DNA, the CDR3 is TGCGCCAGCAGCCAAGAGTCAATGGGGGGGGATGCGACCCAGTACTTC. Its protein product is CASSQESMGGDATQYF.

This clonotype was observed a handful of times. The rearrangement uses TRBV7-9 and TRBJ1-4; weak D call: TRBD1 (5 bases). V lost 5 bases and J 1 base, leaving 11 bases between the germline ends. The CDR3 runs to 15 residues. Germline CDR1 is SEHNR and CDR2 is FQNEAQ (reference sequence). The CDR3 region is CASSRGGETNEKLFF. The CDR3 DNA reads as TGTGCCAGCAGCCGAGGAGGGGAAACTAATGAAAAACTGTTTTTT. The whole variable domain, filled in from reference TRBV7-9 and TRBJ1-4, reads DTGVSQNPRHKITKRGQNVTFRCDPISEHNRLYWYRQTLGQGPEFLTYFQNEAQLEKSRLLSDRFSAERPKGSFSTLEIQRTEQGDSAMYLCASSRGGETNEKLFFGSGTQLSVL.

The V and J genes are TRBV28 and TRBJ1-1; tentatively, D is TRBD1 (5 bases). V was pared by 7 bases and J by 1 base, with 19 bases between. Germline CDR1 and CDR2: MDHEN and SYDVKM. The CDR3 runs to 16 residues. The CDR3 here is CASTGWRRRGNTEAFF. CDR3 DNA sequence: TGTGCCAGCACTGGGTGGAGAAGGAGGGGGAACACTGAAGCTTTCTTT.

This clonotype was observed a handful of times. This rearrangement joins TRBV27 to TRBJ2-6, with 7 positions matching TRBD1. J gave up 2 bases and V 8 bases, and 6 bases lay outside the gene matches. The CDR3 has 15 amino acids. CDR1 and CDR2 from the germline V gene are MNHEY and SMNVEV (reference sequence). The CDR3 DNA sequence: TGTGCCAGCGGGACAGCTCGACCTGGGGCCAACGTCCTGACTTTC. Translating gives CASGTARPGANVLTF. The variable domain in full, with the rest retrieved from reference TRBV27 and TRBJ2-6, is EAQVTQNPRYLITVTGKKLTVTCSQNMNHEYMSWYRQDPGLGLRQIYYSMNVEVTDKGDVPEGYKVSRKEKRNFPLILESPSPNQTSLYFCASGTARPGANVLTFGAGSRLTVL.

This clonotype was picked up a small number of times. J is TRBJ1-1 and V is TRBV19; 11 bases align to TRBD1. The J segment lost 4 bases and the V segment lost 3 bases, leaving 1 base of the junction unmatched. The CDR3 contains 14 residues. The germline CDR1 and CDR2 sequences are LNHDA and SQIVND (reference sequence). The DNA for the CDR3 is TGTGCCAGTAGTATGGGGACAGGGGGCACTGAAGCTTTCTTT. It codes for CASSMGTGGTEAFF.

This clonotype was seen ten or more times. V gene TRBV11-2 combines with J gene TRBJ1-5; D is unclear. Germline loops: CDR1 SGHAT, CDR2 FQNNGV. The V end lost 5 bases, the J end lost 7 bases, and 12 bases lay between the germline ends. The CDR3 has 13 amino acids. This CDR3 reads CASSAGVEQPQHF. The DNA for the CDR3 is TGTGCCAGCAGCGCGGGAGTGGAACAGCCCCAGCATTTT.

This clonotype was counted at least ten times. Here the CDR3 DNA reads TGTGCCAGCAGCCCCCGGGTGACAGGGAACACTGAAGCTTTCTTT. It is translated as CASSPRVTGNTEAFF. The rearrangement links TRBV3-1 to TRBJ1-1, with D tentatively TRBD1 (6 bases). The CDR3 extends over 15 amino acids. V was trimmed by 4 bases and J by 1 base, leaving 13 bases between them. CDR1 and CDR2 (germline): LGHDT, YNNKEL (reference sequence).

The chain uses TRBV19 and TRBJ2-3; the D call may be TRBD1 or TRBD2 (5 bases each). The CDR3 totals 14 residues. With 3 bases removed from V and 2 bases from J, the gap between germline ends came to 9 bases. CDR1 and CDR2 from the germline V gene are LNHDA and SQIVND (reference sequence). CDR3 residues: CASSILGTTDTQYF. The CDR3 nucleotides read TGTGCCAGTAGTATTCTCGGGACCACAGATACGCAGTATTTT.

This sequence joins TRBV19 and TRBJ2-2, with TRBD1 as a possible D gene (5 bases). This CDR3 is built from 17 residues. Trimming cost V 4 bases and J 4 bases, with 19 bases left between them. Germline values: CDR1 LNHDA, CDR2 SQIVND (reference sequence). The CDR3 region is CASSNVRVSLGTGELFF. CDR3 bases: TGTGCCAGTAGTAACGTCAGGGTGAGCTTAGGCACCGGGGAGCTGTTTTTT.

The V and J genes are TRBV12-3 or TRBV12-4 and TRBJ1-2; D possibly corresponds to TRBD1 (6 bases). Trimming removed 3 bases from V and 4 bases from J, with 12 bases in between. CDR3 length: 14 residues. Here the CDR3 DNA reads TGTGCCAGCAGTTTTGGACAGTACGGCTATGGCTACACCTTC. The encoded protein is CASSFGQYGYGYTF.

The sample holds many counts of this clonotype. The rearrangement joins TRBV7-9 to TRBJ2-2; D is unclear. Germline CDR1 is SEHNR and CDR2 is FQNEAQ (reference sequence). The CDR3 sequence is 15 residues long. Trimming pared 2 bases from V and 8 bases from J, leaving 15 bases between. The CDR3 loop reads CASSLPRGPPGELFF. CDR3 DNA: TGTGCCAGCAGCTTACCCCGCGGTCCACCAGGGGAGCTGTTTTTT.

For this clonotype: This clone may be a read error of a much larger clone one base away. V and J are TRBV5-1 and TRBJ2-1, with 12 nucleotides matching TRBD2. Per the germline V gene, CDR1 is SGHRS and CDR2 is YFSETQ. The CDR3 is 16 residues long. The CDR3 region is CASSKTLAGGCDDQFF. The CDR3 coding sequence is TGCGCCAGCAGCAAAACCCTAGCGGGAGGGTGCGATGATCAGTTCTTC. Filled out from reference TRBV5-1 and TRBJ2-1, the complete variable domain reads KAGVTQTPRYLIKTRGQQVTLSCSPISGHRSVSWYQQTPGQGLQFLFEYFSETQRNKGNFPGRFSGRQFSNSRSEMNVSTLELGDSALYLCASSKTLAGGCDDQFFGPGTRLTVL.

Many counts were recorded for this clonotype. The rearrangement joins TRBV20-1 to TRBJ1-1; no clear D. CDR1 DFQATT and CDR2 SNEGSKA come from the germline V gene (reference sequence). The V end lost 5 bases, the J end lost 6 bases, and 7 bases lay between the germline ends. The CDR3 covers 10 residues. CDR3 sequence: CSAGIAEAFF. CDR3 in DNA: TGCAGTGCTGGGATAGCTGAAGCTTTCTTT.

This clonotype showed up many times. The chain has TRBV18 and TRBJ1-1; D may be TRBD1 (5 bases). Germline V gene sequence: CDR1 KGHSH, CDR2 LQKENI. Trimming cost V 0 bases and J 7 bases, with 15 bases left between them. The CDR3 length is 15 residues. The CDR3 sequence: CASSPPQGALDEAFF. For the CDR3, the DNA is TGTGCCAGCTCACCACCGCAGGGCGCCTTAGATGAAGCTTTCTTT.

This clonotype was seen at least ten times. The chain is built from TRBV2 and TRBJ1-4; maybe TRBD1 (5 bases). V was pared by 7 bases and J by 8 bases, with 20 bases between. The CDR3 spans 15 residues. Germline V gene lookup returns CDR1 SNHLY and CDR2 FYNNEI. The CDR3: CASIPQEGKGEKLFF. In nucleotides, the CDR3 is TGTGCCAGCATCCCACAGGAGGGGAAGGGGGAAAAACTGTTTTTT.

This clonotype was counted ten times or more. The chain couples TRBV28 to TRBJ2-7; the D is unclear. Germline CDR1 MDHEN, CDR2 SYDVKM. Trimming cost V 3 bases and J 5 bases, with 2 bases left between them. The CDR3 has 10 residues. The CDR3 loop is CASSFHEQYF. For the CDR3, the DNA is TGTGCCAGCAGTTTCCACGAGCAGTACTTC.

Note on this clonotype: Sequence at one end of the junction differs from germline and may be a read error. V gene TRBV11-2 combines with J gene TRBJ2-5; D remains ambiguous. The CDR3 loop spans 14 amino acids. Germline V CDR1 and CDR2: SGHAT, FQNNGV. CDR3 bases: TGCGCCAGCAGCTTAGTGGTAGTCGGGGAGACCCAGTACTTC. Protein sequence: CASSLVVVGETQYF.

CDR3 sequence: CASSLAESQGSSYNSPLHF. The CDR3 DNA follows: TGTGCCAGCAGCTTGGCCGAGTCGCAGGGGAGCTCCTATAATTCACCCCTCCACTTT. The chain is built from TRBV5-5 and TRBJ1-6; D is perhaps TRBD1 (6 bases). V shed 0 bases and J shed 0 bases, with 16 bases lying between them. Germline CDR1 reads SGHKS; CDR2 reads YYEKEE (reference sequence). The CDR3 totals 19 residues. Using reference TRBV5-5 and TRBJ1-6 for the parts outside the CDR3, the full variable domain is DAGVTQSPTHLIKTRGQQVTLRCSPISGHKSVSWYQQVLGQGPQFIFQYYEKEERGRGNFPDRFSARQFPNYSSELNVNALLLGDSALYLCASSLAESQGSSYNSPLHFGNGTRLTVT.

This clonotype occurred many times. The CDR3 region has the DNA TGTGCCAGCAGCCAAGCTGGTGGGGGGCTTAACTATGGCTACACCTTC. As protein: CASSQAGGGLNYGYTF. This rearrangement joins TRBV3-1 to TRBJ1-2; the D gene is possibly TRBD1 (6 bases). Germline CDR1 and CDR2: LGHDT and YNNKEL (reference sequence). V was pared by 1 base and J by 1 base, with 13 bases between. The CDR3 has 16 amino acids.

In regard to this clonotype: This sequence may be a read error, since a much larger clone differs from it by one base. J is TRBJ1-2 and V is TRBV3-1; tentative D call: TRBD1 (5 bases). Germline CDR1 is LGHDT and CDR2 is YNNKEL (reference sequence). CDR3 size: 14 residues. The CDR3 bases are TGTTCCAGCAGCCAAGAAGGGCAGGGCAAGGGCTACACCTTC. This gives the protein CSSSQEGQGKGYTF.

The chain is built from TRBV19 and TRBJ2-1, with 15 bases that match TRBD2. The CDR3 extends over 14 amino acids. In germline, CDR1 is LNHDA, CDR2 SQIVND (reference sequence). V lost 9 bases, J lost 8 bases, and 5 bases stayed unmatched. CDR3 in DNA: TGTGCCAGCAGGACTAGCGGGAGGGGATATGAGCAGTTCTTC. As protein: CASRTSGRGYEQFF.